The 9 T cell receptor beta chains reported below all come from one sample, sequenced in a study of shared clonotypes between healthy human individuals. This table comes from immunoSEQ multiplex PCR, and its TCRdb copy is limited to in-frame clones, with some not included. This table holds 950,000 to 1,100,000 clones, about 74% found once. Input material: memory CD4+ T cells sorted from blood. As to subset: CD45RA-negative fraction. The origin of the receptors is a man aged 18 to 35 in good health.

This clone has only a few counts. This same CDR3 is encoded by further DNA sequences in the sample. The V call is TRBV30, the J call TRBJ2-3; 7 nucleotides match TRBD2. This CDR3 comprises 15 residues. Trimming removed 0 bases from V and 1 base from J; junction bases left unmatched: 4. CDR1 and CDR2 from the germline V gene are GTSNPN and SVGIG (reference sequence). This CDR3 is CAWSVGRGGTDTQYF. In DNA form, the CDR3 reads TGTGCCTGGAGTGTAGGTCGGGGGGGCACAGATACGCAGTATTTT. The full variable domain, completed using reference TRBV30 and TRBJ2-3, is SQTIHQWPATLVQPVGSPLSLECTVEGTSNPNLYWYRQAAGRGLQLLFYSVGIGQISSEVPQNLSASRPQDRQFILSSKKLLLSDSGFYLCAWSVGRGGTDTQYFGPGTRLTVL.

The chain combines TRBV21-1 with TRBJ2-7; TRBD2 is taken as the D call from the table, unchecked against the DNA. TRBV21-1 corresponds to a pseudogene. The CDR3 length is 18 residues. The CDR3 sequence is CASSKAAGGDNPSYEQYF. CDR3 bases: TGTGCCAGCAGCAAAGCGGCGGGGGGGGATAACCCCTCCTACGAGCAGTACTTC.

This clone was observed once. V is TRBV7-9 and J is TRBJ2-1; D not resolved. The ends were cut back, 4 bases at V and 9 bases at J, with 7 bases in the middle. In germline, CDR1 is SEHNR, CDR2 FQNEAQ (reference sequence). The CDR3 has 11 residues. CDR3 nucleotide sequence: TGTGCCAGCAGCTCTACGACTGAGCAGTTCTTC. This encodes CASSSTTEQFF.

For this clone: It differs at one base from a far larger clone, so likely a read error. Other DNA sequences of this sample code for an identical CDR3. The V call is TRBV7-2, the J call TRBJ2-1, with TRBD1 as a possible D gene (6 bases). CDR3 size: 15 residues. Trimming left V 0 bases short and J 1 base short, with 7 bases between. In germline, CDR1 is SGHTA, CDR2 FQGNSA. CDR3 residues: CASSLAQGSYNEQFF. As DNA, the CDR3 is TGTGCCAGCAGCTTAGCCCAGGGGTCCTACAATGAGCAGTTCTTC.

This chain connects TRBV4-1 to TRBJ2-1; 8 positions match TRBD2. With V trimmed by 6 bases and J by 5 bases, 9 bases remained unmatched. CDR1 and CDR2 (germline): MGHRA, YSYEKL. CDR3 size: 15 residues. This CDR3 is CASSWSGRKHNEQFF. CDR3 nucleotides: TGCGCCAGCAGTTGGAGCGGGAGAAAACACAATGAGCAGTTCTTC.

CDR3 loop: CASSLDLGGSYTF. The CDR3 DNA reads as TGTGCCAGCAGCTTAGACCTAGGGGGAAGCTACACCTTC. The chain joins TRBV11-1 to TRBJ1-2, with D possibly TRBD1 on 6 matching bases. V lost 1 base to trimming and J lost 9 bases, with 12 bases between them. The CDR3 loop spans 13 amino acids. The germline V gene has CDR1 SGHAT and CDR2 FQDESV (reference sequence).

The chain's CDR3 is CASSIQGTGANVLTF. The CDR3 nucleotides read TGCGCCAGCAGCATTCAGGGGACTGGGGCCAACGTCCTGACTTTC. The chain joins TRBV5-1 to TRBJ2-6; TRBD1 is a possible D gene (6 bases). This CDR3 has 15 amino acids. The V end lost 4 bases, the J end lost 2 bases, and 10 bases lay between the germline ends. Germline CDR1 is SGHRS and CDR2 is YFSETQ.

The rearrangement uses TRBV9 and TRBJ2-7, with D uncertain. V lost 0 bases and J lost 0, with 7 bases in between. The germline gives CDR1 SGDLS, CDR2 YYNGEE. CDR3 length: 14 amino acids. The CDR3 here is CASSVDSGSYEQYF. The CDR3 region has the DNA TGTGCCAGCAGCGTAGACAGTGGCTCCTACGAGCAGTACTTC.

V is TRBV14 and J is TRBJ2-7; D possibly corresponds to TRBD1 (5 bases). Per germline, CDR1 SGHDN and CDR2 FVKESK. The length of the CDR3 is 14 residues. V lost 1 base and J 1 base, leaving 8 bases between the germline ends. CDR3 DNA: TGTGCCAGCAGCCAAGGCAGGGTGTCCTACGAGCAGTACTTC. Translation: CASSQGRVSYEQYF.